This T cell receptor (beta chain) appears in the sequencing data of a study of cytomegalovirus exposure and HLA in healthy donors. At the level of the study: An earlier analysis identified 117 million unique TCR beta sequences in about 179 million T cells.

Germline CDR1 and CDR2: SNHLY and FYNNEI. The V end was cut by 7 bases, the J end by 6 bases, with 10 bases between. This CDR3 comprises 12 residues. A note on this clone: Its antigen remains unidentified.

With 60 Vbeta and 13 Jbeta primers, the PCR was carried out. Assay: immunoSEQ multiplex PCR; the TCRdb copy retains only in-frame clones and omits some. Of over 50,000 clones in the sample, about 69% are singletons; the top ten hold approximately 35%. Study-level results: In a later analysis, common viral pathogens appeared linked to several of the most significant clusters. Reported performance of the classifier showed diagnosis of cytomegalovirus status with high specificity and sensitivity. In an earlier analysis, productive rearrangement rates for most beta V segments clustered near 87% or 30%.

The chain carries TRBV2 and TRBJ2-1; D is possibly TRBD2 (5 bases). The sample consisted of PBMCs. The clonotype originates from a man aged 35 to 55 in good health and CMV-seropositive. This chain's CDR3 is CASNPEGNEQFF. The CDR3 DNA sequence: TGTGCCAGCAATCCCGAGGGCAATGAGCAGTTCTTC.